The clone carrying this T cell receptor (beta chain) showed up many times. Its matching antigen is unknown. This sample was included in a study of T cells in Graves' hyperthyroidism and ophthalmopathy. Study-wide results and limits: Blood also carried most thyroid clonotypes expanded above 0.001.

The TCR beta CDR3 regions underwent amplification using RNA transcripts as the source. First-round RT-PCR targeting the TCR CDR3 was performed with the HTBI primer set. MiXCR was run by TCRdb on the multiplex PCR reads, yielding one entry per CDR3 protein. This sample has about 700,000 distinct CDR3 sequences; roughly 15% occur once, and the top ten carry about 10%. Graves' hyperthyroidism qualified as stable when ophthalmopathy did not progress within 18 months. Thyroid ultrasound and orbital computed tomography, with clinical symptoms and serum thyroxine and TRAb, informed diagnoses. The sequenced sample was blood. The TCR comes from a woman in her late teens or twenties with Graves' hyperthyroidism.

CDR3 sequence reads: CSARGRSWEETQYF. The CDR3 nucleotides are TGCAGTGCTAGGGGAAGAAGTTGGGAAGAGACCCAGTACTTC. This chain joins TRBV20-1 and TRBJ2-5; D is uncertain. The V gene's germline CDR1 is DFQATT and CDR2 SNEGSKA (reference sequence). This CDR3 contains 14 residues. V was cut by 3 bases and J by 3 bases, with 14 bases left in between.